This T cell receptor (beta chain) came from a study of blood T cell repertoires in COVID-19. Study-wide context: Acute and convalescent COVID-19 specimens originated in the United States, Italy and Spain. Nucleic acid was either cDNA or gDNA, and it came from T cells, B-cell-depleted T cells, or PBMCs.

V shed 0 bases, J shed 5 bases, and the junction held 7 bases outside the gene matches. Germline loops: CDR1 SGHRS, CDR2 YFSETQ. The CDR3 has 17 residues. Profiled with immunoSEQ multiplex PCR; TCRdb holds only in-frame clones, not every one. The repertoire holds approximately 230,000 clones, with approximately 79% as singletons. V and J are TRBV5-1 and TRBJ2-2, with 10 bases fitting TRBD2. The source of this sequence is a woman older than 75 with active or convalescent COVID-19. Material: peripheral blood. This chain's CDR3 is CASSLARSGRRTGELFF. The CDR3 DNA is TGCGCCAGCAGCTTGGCCCGTAGCGGGAGGAGGACCGGGGAGCTGTTTTTT. Using reference TRBV5-1 and TRBJ2-2 for the parts outside the CDR3, the full variable domain is KAGVTQTPRYLIKTRGQQVTLSCSPISGHRSVSWYQQTPGQGLQFLFEYFSETQRNKGNFPGRFSGRQFSNSRSEMNVSTLELGDSALYLCASSLARSGRRTGELFFGEGSRLTVL.